This T cell receptor beta chain was obtained from a study of T cells in Graves' hyperthyroidism and ophthalmopathy. Study context: Peripheral blood collection took place at initial diagnosis, before any treatment. Overall study findings and caveats: Ophthalmopathy onset followed model prediction by a median approximately six months.

Amplified TCR beta CDR3 regions came from RNA transcripts. HTBI primers were the set used in a first-round RT-PCR of the TCR CDR3. Each CDR3 protein is one row after TCRdb ran MiXCR on the multiplex PCR reads. Of hundreds of thousands of distinct CDR3 sequences in the sample, 12% to 15% were seen once. This clonotype appeared many times. Its antigen is currently unknown. With a duration under 2 months, the hyperthyroidism was newly diagnosed in patients aged 18 to 65. Exclusions: uncontrolled infection, other autoimmune disease, pregnancy, lactation. Germline assignment: CDR1 MNHEY and CDR2 SVGEGT. Trimming pared 6 bases from V and 3 bases from J, leaving 9 bases between. The length of the CDR3 is 12 residues.

What was sequenced was blood. The clonotype was recovered from a woman under 30 with Graves' hyperthyroidism. The rearrangement joins TRBV6-2 or TRBV6-3 to TRBJ2-7; tentative D call: TRBD2 (5 bases). The CDR3 reads CASRRDIYEQYF. As DNA, the CDR3 is TGTGCCAGCAGGAGGGATATCTACGAGCAGTACTTC.